This T cell receptor (beta chain) derives from a study of blood T cells in healthy people across ages. The use of a sample-barcoded 5' primer and a J-beta primer mix characterized a second PCR of about 7 to 12 cycles. Sequencing of every sample gave 3 million or more CDR3-containing paired-end reads. Each CDR3 protein gets one entry after TCRdb re-called the 5' RACE reads with MiXCR. The sample includes fewer than 800,000 distinct CDR3 sequences, 32% of them seen just once. As to this clonotype: Its antigen is not known.

Overall study results and limits: The percentage of naive T cells correlated strongly with TCR beta diversity. Naive CD4+ cell counts and diversity both ran higher in long-lived than in aged donors. Diversity estimated from one million T cells was considered an underestimate.

This TCR was recovered from a woman of 80 years or more in good health. Sequences were obtained from blood.

In DNA form, the CDR3 reads TGTGCCAGCAGCTTACATTTAGCAGGGGGCAGGGGGCCCCAGCATTTT. Translation: CASSLHLAGGRGPQHF. This chain joins TRBV7-2 and TRBJ1-5; 8 nucleotides line up with TRBD1. CDR1 SGHTA and CDR2 FQGNSA come from the germline V gene. The CDR3 has 16 residues. V trimming: 2 bases; J trimming: 9 bases; junction bases outside the gene matches: 12.